These T cell receptor beta chains were read from a single sample in a study of T-cell reconstitution after alpha-beta-depleted transplantation in children. TCRdb reanalysed the PCR reads using MiXCR and keeps one entry per CDR3 protein. Of fewer than 120,000 distinct CDR3 sequences in the sample, around 10% are singletons; the top ten hold over 8%. Sequences were derived from PBMCs from the stem cell graft donor, sampled from the stem cell graft. The receptors here all came from a human donor who donated a stem cell graft to a child with acute lymphoblastic leukemia. Both conserved end residues are part of each CDR3. The D gene is left open where the match is weak. Clone size, where shown, is once, few, many, or a class for clones that have expanded.

abundance: few
v_gene: TRBV10-2
d_gene: -
j_gene: TRBJ2-4
CDR3aa: CASSMGSAKNIQYF
CDR3nt: TGCGCCAGCAGTATGGGCAGTGCCAAAAACATTCAGTACTTC

abundance: once
v_gene: TRBV27
d_gene: -
j_gene: TRBJ2-7
CDR3aa: CSSSRAPYEQYF
CDR3nt: TGTTCCAGCAGTAGAGCCCCCTACGAGCAGTACTTC

abundance: many
v_gene: TRBV4-3
d_gene: TRBD2
j_gene: TRBJ2-1
CDR3aa: CASSRTTPRGGSNNEQFF
CDR3nt: TGCGCCAGCAGCAGAACGACACCGCGGGGAGGGAGTAACAATGAGCAGTTCTTC

abundance: many
v_gene: TRBV6-1
d_gene: TRBD2
j_gene: TRBJ2-7
CDR3aa: CASSERGGGAYEQYF
CDR3nt: TGTGCCAGCAGTGAAAGAGGCGGGGGGGCCTACGAGCAGTACTTC

abundance: many
v_gene: TRBV4-3
d_gene: -
j_gene: TRBJ2-5
CDR3aa: CASSPRDDRGETQYF
CDR3nt: TGCGCCAGCAGCCCCCGGGACGATAGGGGGGAGACCCAGTACTTC

abundance: few
v_gene: TRBV10-2
d_gene: TRBD2
j_gene: TRBJ2-5
CDR3aa: CASSAGSGGEETQYF
CDR3nt: TGCGCCAGCAGTGCCGGGAGCGGGGGGGAAGAGACCCAGTACTTC

abundance: many
v_gene: TRBV5-1
d_gene: TRBD1
j_gene: TRBJ2-7
CDR3aa: CASSLTGTVTYEQYF
CDR3nt: TGCGCCAGCAGCTTGACAGGGACAGTAACCTACGAGCAGTACTTC

abundance: -
v_gene: TRBV6-5
d_gene: -
j_gene: TRBJ2-3
CDR3aa: CASSYRGVLYTDTQYF
CDR3nt: TGTGCCAGCAGTTACCGCGGGGTGCTCTACACAGATACGCAGTATTTT

abundance: many
v_gene: TRBV11-2
d_gene: -
j_gene: TRBJ2-3
CDR3aa: CASSLEVVNREITDTQYF
CDR3nt: TGTGCCAGCAGCTTAGAGGTCGTCAACAGGGAAATCACAGATACGCAGTATTTT

abundance: many
v_gene: TRBV5-1
d_gene: -
j_gene: TRBJ1-3
CDR3aa: CASSLDRRLSSGNTIYF
CDR3nt: TGCGCCAGCAGCTTGGACAGGCGACTTTCCTCTGGAAACACCATATATTTT

abundance: many
v_gene: TRBV12-3/TRBV12-4
d_gene: -
j_gene: TRBJ2-7
CDR3aa: CASSLGGVRSYEQYF
CDR3nt: TGTGCCAGCAGTTTGGGCGGGGTTCGCTCCTACGAGCAGTACTTC

abundance: -
v_gene: TRBV20-1
d_gene: -
j_gene: TRBJ1-5
CDR3aa: CCARGPGLLSDRSNQPQHF
CDR3nt: TGCTGTGCTAGAGGCCCGGGACTGCTATCCGATCGGAGCAATCAGCCCCAGCATTTT

abundance: many
v_gene: TRBV20-1
d_gene: -
j_gene: TRBJ1-1
CDR3aa: CSARGDVARRAFF
CDR3nt: TGCAGTGCTAGAGGAGACGTTGCACGTAGGGCTTTCTTT

abundance: many
v_gene: TRBV11-2
d_gene: TRBD2
j_gene: TRBJ2-3
CDR3aa: CASSLGYALAGADTQYF
CDR3nt: TGTGCCAGCAGCTTAGGTTATGCGCTAGCGGGAGCGGATACGCAGTATTTT

abundance: few
v_gene: TRBV6-2/TRBV6-3
d_gene: -
j_gene: TRBJ2-4
CDR3aa: CASSYAPDSLLAKNIQYF
CDR3nt: TGTGCCAGCAGTTATGCCCCGGACAGCCTATTAGCCAAAAACATTCAGTACTTC

abundance: many
v_gene: TRBV9
d_gene: TRBD1
j_gene: TRBJ2-7
CDR3aa: CASSTTGEVDEQYF
CDR3nt: TGTGCCAGCAGCACCACAGGGGAAGTAGACGAGCAGTACTTC

abundance: many
v_gene: TRBV4-3
d_gene: -
j_gene: TRBJ2-1
CDR3aa: CASSQDNQGGYNEQFF
CDR3nt: TGCGCCAGCAGCCAAGATAATCAGGGGGGATACAATGAGCAGTTCTTC

abundance: many
v_gene: TRBV12-3/TRBV12-4
d_gene: -
j_gene: TRBJ2-5
CDR3aa: CASSPSQGETQYF
CDR3nt: TGTGCCAGCAGCCCTAGCCAGGGCGAGACCCAGTACTTC

abundance: -
v_gene: TRBV30
d_gene: -
j_gene: TRBJ1-1
CDR3aa: CAWRSGPMNTEAFF
CDR3nt: TGTGCCTGGAGATCGGGACCGATGAACACTGAAGCTTTCTTT

abundance: many
v_gene: TRBV27
d_gene: TRBD2
j_gene: TRBJ2-1
CDR3aa: CASSLKQGAPSGGGEQFF
CDR3nt: TGTGCCAGCAGTTTAAAGCAGGGGGCGCCTAGCGGGGGGGGTGAGCAGTTCTTC

abundance: many
v_gene: TRBV27
d_gene: -
j_gene: TRBJ1-5
CDR3aa: CASSFSQGFQPQHF
CDR3nt: TGTGCCAGCAGTTTCAGCCAGGGCTTTCAGCCCCAGCATTTT

abundance: many
v_gene: TRBV9
d_gene: -
j_gene: TRBJ1-1
CDR3aa: CASSVAPLWKDTEAFF
CDR3nt: TGTGCCAGCAGCGTAGCCCCATTATGGAAGGATACTGAAGCTTTCTTT

abundance: many
v_gene: TRBV20-1
d_gene: -
j_gene: TRBJ1-1
CDR3aa: CSARTTAENTEAFF
CDR3nt: TGCAGTGCTAGAACGACGGCGGAAAACACTGAAGCTTTCTTT

abundance: many
v_gene: TRBV9
d_gene: -
j_gene: TRBJ1-2
CDR3aa: CASSGRVNNYGYTF
CDR3nt: TGTGCCAGCAGCGGAAGAGTTAATAACTATGGCTACACCTTC

abundance: many
v_gene: TRBV27
d_gene: TRBD2
j_gene: TRBJ2-5
CDR3aa: CASSLKAYWTSGRPQETQYF
CDR3nt: TGTGCCAGCAGTCTGAAAGCTTACTGGACTAGCGGGAGGCCCCAAGAGACCCAGTACTTC

abundance: many
v_gene: TRBV6-5
d_gene: TRBD2
j_gene: TRBJ2-2
CDR3aa: CASSYSRLAGNTGELFF
CDR3nt: TGTGCCAGCAGTTACTCCCGGCTAGCGGGCAACACCGGGGAGCTGTTTTTT

abundance: many
v_gene: TRBV12-3/TRBV12-4
d_gene: -
j_gene: TRBJ1-5
CDR3aa: CASSPSVGNQPQHF
CDR3nt: TGTGCCAGCAGCCCCTCGGTAGGCAATCAGCCCCAGCATTTT

abundance: -
v_gene: TRBV15
d_gene: TRBD1
j_gene: TRBJ1-2
CDR3aa: CATSRRQGGEDGYTF
CDR3nt: TGTGCCACCAGCAGGCGCCAGGGGGGTGAGGATGGCTACACCTTC

abundance: many
v_gene: TRBV2
d_gene: -
j_gene: TRBJ2-2
CDR3aa: CASSDSGANTGELFF
CDR3nt: TGTGCCAGCAGTGACTCAGGGGCCAACACCGGGGAGCTGTTTTTT